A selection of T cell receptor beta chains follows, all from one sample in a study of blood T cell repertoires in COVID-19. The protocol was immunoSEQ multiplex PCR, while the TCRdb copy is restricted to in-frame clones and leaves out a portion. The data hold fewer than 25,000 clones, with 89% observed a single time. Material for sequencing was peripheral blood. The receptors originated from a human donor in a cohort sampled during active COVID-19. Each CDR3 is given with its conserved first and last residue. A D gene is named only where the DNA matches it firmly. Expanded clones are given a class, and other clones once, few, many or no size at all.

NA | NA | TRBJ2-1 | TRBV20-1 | CSASPPREFGRDEQFF | TGCAGTGCTAGTCCTCCCCGGGAATTTGGCCGGGATGAGCAGTTCTTC
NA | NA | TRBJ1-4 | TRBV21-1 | CASSVSPGSSVKLFF | TGTGCCAGCAGTGTTTCGCCGGGAAGTAGCGTAAAACTGTTTTTT
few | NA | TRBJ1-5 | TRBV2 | CASSETLYRYSNQPQHF | TGTGCCAGCAGTGAAACCTTATACAGATATAGCAATCAGCCCCAGCATTTT
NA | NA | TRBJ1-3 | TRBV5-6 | CASSLGLFPRNTIYF | TGTGCCAGCAGCTTGGGACTTTTCCCCAGAAACACCATATATTTT
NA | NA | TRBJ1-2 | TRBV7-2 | CASSPNQGSLGGYTF | TGTGCCAGCAGCCCAAATCAGGGCTCTCTCGGCGGCTACACCTTC
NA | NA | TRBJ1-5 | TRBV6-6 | CASSKQGSNQPQHF | TGTGCCAGCAGTAAACAGGGTAGCAATCAGCCCCAGCATTTT
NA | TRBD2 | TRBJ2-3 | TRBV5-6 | CASSLVGLANTDTQYF | TGTGCCAGCAGCTTGGTGGGACTAGCCAACACAGATACGCAGTATTTT
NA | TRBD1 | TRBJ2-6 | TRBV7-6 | CASSLGTGGFGSGANVLTF | TGTGCCAGCAGCTTAGGGACAGGGGGGTTTGGCTCTGGGGCCAACGTCCTGACTTTC
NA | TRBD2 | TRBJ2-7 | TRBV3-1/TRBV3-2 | CASSPGEAGEQYF | TGTGCCAGCAGCCCCGGAGAAGCGGGGGAGCAGTACTTC
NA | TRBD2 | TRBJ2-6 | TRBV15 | CATSRVGGVLSGANVLTF | TGTGCCACCAGCAGAGTTGGGGGGGTGCTCTCTGGGGCCAACGTCCTGACTTTC
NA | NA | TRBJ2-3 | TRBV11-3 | CASGRDNTDTQYF | TGTGCCAGCGGCCGGGACAACACAGATACGCAGTATTTT
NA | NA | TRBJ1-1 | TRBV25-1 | CASRPPRGAGTEAFF | TGTGCCAGCAGACCCCCCCGGGGGGCCGGCACTGAAGCTTTCTTT
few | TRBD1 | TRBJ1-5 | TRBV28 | CASSLATGSFQPQHF | TGTGCCAGCAGTTTGGCGACAGGGTCGTTTCAGCCCCAGCATTTT
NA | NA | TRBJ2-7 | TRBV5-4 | CASSLVPTGIYEQYF | TGTGCCAGCAGCTTAGTACCAACAGGGATCTACGAGCAGTACTTC
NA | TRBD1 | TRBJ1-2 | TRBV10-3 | CAISTTGSNYGYTF | TGTGCCATCTCCACGACAGGGTCTAACTATGGCTACACCTTC
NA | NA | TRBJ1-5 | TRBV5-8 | CASSLERRGQPQHF | TGTGCCAGCAGCTTGGAGAGGAGAGGTCAGCCCCAGCATTTT
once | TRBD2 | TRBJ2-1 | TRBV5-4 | CASSSGGTYNEQFF | TGTGCCAGCAGCAGCGGGGGGACTTACAATGAGCAGTTCTTC
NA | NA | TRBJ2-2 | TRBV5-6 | CASSPLGGSDYIGELFF | TGTGCCAGCAGCCCCTTGGGGGGTTCAGATTATATAGGGGAGCTGTTTTTT
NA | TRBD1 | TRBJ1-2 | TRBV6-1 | CASSEPTGGYGYTF | TGTGCCAGCAGTGAGCCGACAGGGGGCTATGGCTACACCTTC
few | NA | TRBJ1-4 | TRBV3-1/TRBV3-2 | CASTSTNEKLFF | TGTGCCAGCACCTCAACTAATGAAAAACTGTTTTTT
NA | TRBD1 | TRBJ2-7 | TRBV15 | CATSRYRDRGYEQYF | TGTGCCACCAGCAGGTACCGGGACAGGGGCTACGAGCAGTACTTC
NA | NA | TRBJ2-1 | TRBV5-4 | CASSPDFVYEQFF | TGTGCCAGCAGCCCGGACTTCGTTTATGAGCAGTTCTTC
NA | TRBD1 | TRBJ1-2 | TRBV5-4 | CASSLRDSMTF | TGTGCCAGCAGCTTGCGGGACAGCATGACCTTC
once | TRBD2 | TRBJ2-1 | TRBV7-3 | CASSLYPGGHQSSYNEQFF | TGTGCCAGCAGCTTATATCCGGGAGGGCATCAAAGCTCCTACAATGAGCAGTTCTTC
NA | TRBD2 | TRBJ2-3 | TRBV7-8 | CASSLGLAGASDTQYF | TGTGCCAGCAGCTTAGGACTAGCGGGAGCTTCAGATACGCAGTATTTT
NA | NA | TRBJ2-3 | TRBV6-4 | CASSGQGGVRTDTQYF | TGTGCCAGCAGTGGCCAAGGAGGGGTCCGCACAGATACGCAGTATTTT
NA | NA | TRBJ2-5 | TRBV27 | CASSSLVQETQYF | TGTGCCAGCAGCTCACTGGTGCAAGAGACCCAGTACTTC
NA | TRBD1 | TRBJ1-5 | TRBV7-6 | CASSPWTGGGQPQHF | TGTGCCAGCAGCCCTTGGACAGGGGGAGGGCAGCCCCAGCATTTT
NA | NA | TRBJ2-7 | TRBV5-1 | CASSLGRGGYEQYF | TGCGCCAGCAGCTTGGGTAGGGGTGGCTACGAGCAGTACTTC
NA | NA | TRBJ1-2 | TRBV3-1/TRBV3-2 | CASSSRGTRYGYTF | TGTGCCAGCAGCTCCCGGGGTACCAGGTATGGCTACACCTTC
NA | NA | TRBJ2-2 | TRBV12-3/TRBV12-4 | CASSLAGAGELFF | TGTGCCAGCAGTTTGGCGGGCGCCGGGGAGCTGTTTTTT
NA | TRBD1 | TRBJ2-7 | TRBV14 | CASSLGTGIEQYF | TGTGCCAGCAGCCTCGGGACAGGGATCGAGCAGTACTTC
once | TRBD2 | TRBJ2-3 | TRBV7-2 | CASSGSSGSSDTQYF | TGTGCCAGCAGCGGGAGTAGCGGGAGTTCAGATACGCAGTATTTT
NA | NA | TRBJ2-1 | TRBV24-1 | CATSDSLANEQFF | TGTGCCACCAGTGATTCCCTAGCGAATGAGCAGTTCTTC
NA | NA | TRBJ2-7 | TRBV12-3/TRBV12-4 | CASRDSISYEQYF | TGTGCCAGCAGGGACAGCATATCCTACGAGCAGTACTTC
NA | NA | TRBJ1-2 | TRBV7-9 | CASSPRQSNYGYTF | TGTGCCAGCAGCCCACGACAGTCCAACTATGGCTACACCTTC
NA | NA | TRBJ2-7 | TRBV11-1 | CASSLKISTYEQYF | TGTGCCAGCAGCTTGAAAATCAGTACCTACGAGCAGTACTTC
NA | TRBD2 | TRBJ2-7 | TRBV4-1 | CASRMGTSGRAGEQYF | TGCGCCAGCAGAATGGGGACTAGCGGGAGGGCCGGCGAGCAGTACTTC
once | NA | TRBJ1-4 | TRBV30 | CAWSGRGWANEKLFF | TGTGCCTGGAGTGGAAGGGGTTGGGCTAATGAAAAACTGTTTTTT
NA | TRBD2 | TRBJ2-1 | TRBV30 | CAWTLSGGNEQFF | TGTGCCTGGACGCTTAGCGGGGGCAATGAGCAGTTCTTC
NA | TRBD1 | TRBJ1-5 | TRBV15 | CATRNGQGLSNQPQHF | TGTGCCACCAGAAACGGACAGGGCCTTTCCAATCAGCCCCAGCATTTT
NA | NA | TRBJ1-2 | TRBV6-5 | CASSYSSGAGGYTF | TGTGCCAGCAGTTACTCGAGCGGGGCAGGGGGCTACACCTTC
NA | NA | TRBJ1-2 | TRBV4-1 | CASSQAIGSYGYTF | TGCGCCAGCAGCCAGGCGATAGGGAGCTATGGCTACACCTTC
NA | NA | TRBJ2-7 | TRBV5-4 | CASSSGFYEQYF | TGTGCCAGCAGCTCAGGGTTCTACGAGCAGTACTTC
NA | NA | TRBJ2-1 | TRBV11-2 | CASSSDRLNEQFF | TGTGCCAGCAGCTCCGACAGACTCAATGAGCAGTTCTTC
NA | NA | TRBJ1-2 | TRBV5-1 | CASSLEGIVYGYTF | TGCGCCAGCAGCTTGGAGGGGATCGTCTATGGCTACACCTTC
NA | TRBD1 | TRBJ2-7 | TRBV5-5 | CASSTDRAYEQYF | TGTGCCAGCAGCACTGACAGGGCCTACGAGCAGTACTTC
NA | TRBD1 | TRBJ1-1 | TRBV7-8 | CASSLTGGLTEAFF | TGTGCCAGCAGCTTAACAGGGGGCCTCACTGAAGCTTTCTTT
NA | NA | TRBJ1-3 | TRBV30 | CAWGWGGGNTIYF | TGTGCCTGGGGGTGGGGAGGTGGAAACACCATATATTTT
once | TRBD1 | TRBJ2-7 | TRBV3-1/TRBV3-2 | CASSQGTGVGEQYF | TGTGCCAGCAGCCAAGGGACAGGGGTCGGCGAGCAGTACTTC
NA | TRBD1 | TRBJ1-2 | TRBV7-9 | CASSSTGQGLGYTF | TGTGCCAGCAGCTCGACCGGACAGGGACTAGGCTACACCTTC
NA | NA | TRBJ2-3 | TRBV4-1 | CASSQDSRYSTDTQYF | TGCGCCAGCAGCCAAGATAGCCGGTATAGCACAGATACGCAGTATTTT